Listed below are T cell receptor beta chains from one sample, sequenced in a study of human thymus T cells. Sequencing used immunoSEQ multiplex PCR; TCRdb keeps in-frame clones, though not all of them. The repertoire holds tens of thousands of clones, with 95% as singletons. Material: thymus tissue. The receptors come from a girl in the first two years of life with a congenital heart defect but otherwise immunologically healthy. The CDR3 runs from the conserved cysteine through the conserved F or W. The D gene is left open where the match is weak. Size values are once, few and many counts, or a class for expanded clones, and some rows have none.

TRBV11-2,.,.,15,TRBJ1-3,TGTGCCAGCAGCCATTTCGACGGACTCGGAAACACCATATATTTT,CASSHFDGLGNTIYF
TRBV4-1,.,.,18,TRBJ2-7,TGCGCCAGCAGCCAAAAGGGTGGGGTCCCCAACCTTATCCGCGAGCAGTACTTC,CASSQKGGVPNLIREQYF
TRBV19,.,TRBD1,12,TRBJ1-6,TGTGCCTCGAGACAGGGAAATTCACCCCTCCACTTT,CASRQGNSPLHF
TRBV11-2,.,.,19,TRBJ1-3,TGTGCCAGCAGCTTAGATCATCTGGGCAGGCGGCCCAATGGGTTGCCCATATATTTT,CASSLDHLGRRPNGLPIYF
TRBV5-1,.,.,11,TRBJ2-1,TGCGCCAGCGGATTGGGGCGGCGGCAGTTCTTC,CASGLGRRQFF
TRBV9,.,TRBD2,16,TRBJ2-7,TGTGCCAGCAGCGTAGGATCGACAGCGGGAAGACACGAGCAGTACTTC,CASSVGSTAGRHEQYF
TRBV19,.,.,13,TRBJ1-2,TGTGCCAGTAGTATAGATCGTAACTATGGCTACACCTTC,CASSIDRNYGYTF
TRBV10-3,.,.,13,TRBJ2-1,TGTGCCATCAGTGATAGAGACAAGGTAAAGCAGTTCTTC,CAISDRDKVKQFF
TRBV2,.,.,14,TRBJ2-7,TGTGCCAGCAGCCGGGATCGGTTCACCTACGAGCAGTACTTC,CASSRDRFTYEQYF
TRBV6-1,.,.,15,TRBJ1-3,TGTGCCAGCAGTGAAGGCAGGTCGTCCAAGGCCACCATATATTTT,CASSEGRSSKATIYF
TRBV4-1,few,.,16,TRBJ2-5,TGCGCCAGCAGCCAAGAGCAGCTGGACAACGAAGAGACCCAGTACTTC,CASSQEQLDNEETQYF
TRBV19,.,TRBD2,15,TRBJ2-5,TGTGCCAGTAGTCCGAGCGGGACCCCCCAAGAGACCCAGTACTTC,CASSPSGTPQETQYF
TRBV10-2,.,.,13,TRBJ1-5,TGCGCCAGCAGTGAGTTGCAGAATCAGCCCCAGCATTTT,CASSELQNQPQHF
TRBV30,.,TRBD2,16,TRBJ2-3,TGTGCCTGGAGTGTACAAGCGGGAGGCTGCACAGATACGCAGTATTTT,CAWSVQAGGCTDTQYF
TRBV4-2,.,.,17,TRBJ2-7,TGTGCCAGCAGCCCCTCTTGGGTAAAGCGGGCATCCTACGAGCAGTACTTC,CASSPSWVKRASYEQYF
TRBV5-3,.,TRBD2,16,TRBJ2-7,TGTGCCAGGAGGACTAGCGGGAGCAGGGGAACCTACGAGCAGTACTTC,CARRTSGSRGTYEQYF
TRBV29-1,.,TRBD1,15,TRBJ2-5,TGCAGCGTTGAAGGGGGCAGGGGGCACCAAGAGACCCAGTACTTC,CSVEGGRGHQETQYF
TRBV27,.,.,13,TRBJ1-2,TGTGCCAGCAGTCCGGTAGGGGTGGGGGGCTACACCTTC,CASSPVGVGGYTF
TRBV19,.,TRBD1,16,TRBJ1-5,TGTGCCAGCGGACAGGGAAGGAATTTTAGCAATCAGCCCCAGCATTTT,CASGQGRNFSNQPQHF
TRBV28,.,.,13,TRBJ1-5,TGTGCCAGCAGTGTGACAGGCAATCAGCCCCAGCATTTT,CASSVTGNQPQHF
TRBV21-1,.,.,18,TRBJ2-7,TGTGCCAGCAGCCACCAATATAAACTGTGTGGGGAACTGTACGAGCAGTACTTC,CASSHQYKLCGELYEQYF
TRBV18,.,TRBD1,15,TRBJ1-1,TGTGCCAGCTCACCCCCTTGGGACAGGGCCACTGAAGCTTTCTTT,CASSPPWDRATEAFF
TRBV6-5,.,TRBD1,15,TRBJ2-7,TGTGCCAGCAGTTACGGGACAGGGGGCCGTTACGAGCAGTACTTC,CASSYGTGGRYEQYF
TRBV2,.,TRBD2,21,TRBJ2-2,TGTGCCAGCAGTGGCCTAGGAACCGTGGGGACTAGCGGGATTAACACCGGGGAGCTGTTTTTT,CASSGLGTVGTSGINTGELFF
TRBV5-1,.,.,13,TRBJ1-2,TGCGCCAGCAGCTTTGCCAGCGCCTATGGCTACACCTTC,CASSFASAYGYTF
TRBV9,.,.,16,TRBJ1-4,TGTGCCAGCAGCTCGAGAGACAGGCCCAAAAATGAAAAACTGTTTTTT,CASSSRDRPKNEKLFF
TRBV5-6,once,TRBD1,16,TRBJ1-1,TGTGCCAGCAGCACAAACAGGGGGCCGGCGGGCACTGAAGCTTTCTTT,CASSTNRGPAGTEAFF
TRBV29-1,.,.,12,TRBJ1-2,TGCAGCGCTACAGGTTCTCCTGATGGCTACACCTTC,CSATGSPDGYTF
TRBV19,.,.,14,TRBJ1-1,TGTGCCAGTAGTGGCAGGGCATTGAGGACTGAAGCTTTCTTT,CASSGRALRTEAFF
TRBV12-5,.,.,16,TRBJ1-1,TGTGCTAGTGGTTTGGTACCAGGCAGGGAGAACACTGAAGCTTTCTTT,CASGLVPGRENTEAFF
TRBV7-2,.,TRBD2,15,TRBJ2-7,TGTGCCAGCAGCTTAGGGGGACTAGCGGAATACGAGCAGTACTTC,CASSLGGLAEYEQYF
TRBV11-2,.,TRBD1,15,TRBJ1-2,TGTGCCAGCAGCTCTCACCGGGACAGGTTCCATGGCTACACCTTC,CASSSHRDRFHGYTF
TRBV18,.,TRBD1,15,TRBJ1-3,TGTGCCAGCTCACCGGACAGGGTGGGCGGAAACACCATATATTTT,CASSPDRVGGNTIYF
TRBV4-2,.,.,19,TRBJ2-3,TGTGCCAGCAGCCAAGGGTGGGGTGGGGACGCAGGACGCACAGATACGCAGTATTTT,CASSQGWGGDAGRTDTQYF
TRBV19,.,.,15,TRBJ2-3,TGTGCCAGTAGTCCGGGGACGACCCTCACAGATACGCAGTATTTT,CASSPGTTLTDTQYF
TRBV14,.,TRBD2,14,TRBJ2-1,TGTGCCAGCAGCCGCGGACTAGCTGACAATGAGCAGTTCTTC,CASSRGLADNEQFF
TRBV7-2,.,TRBD1,15,TRBJ2-1,TGTGCCAGCAGCTTCGTACAGGGGGCTAGTGATGAGCAGTTCTTC,CASSFVQGASDEQFF
TRBV9,.,TRBD1,13,TRBJ2-5,TGTGCCAGCAGCCCCGGGACAGGGGGGTCCCAGTACTTC,CASSPGTGGSQYF
TRBV4-2,.,.,16,TRBJ2-7,TGTGCCAGCAGCCCCTCGGGCGGCCAGGGAAGTTCCGAGCAGTACTTC,CASSPSGGQGSSEQYF
TRBV21-1,.,.,14,TRBJ2-7,TGTGCCAGTATGGGGGCCGGGGTGAGGAACGAGCAGTACTTC,CASMGAGVRNEQYF
TRBV2,.,TRBD1,14,TRBJ1-4,TGTGCCAGCAGTGAAAATTGGACAGGTGAAAAACTGTTTTTT,CASSENWTGEKLFF
TRBV28,.,.,13,TRBJ2-3,TGTGCCAGCAGTTTCCACAGCACAGATACGCAGTATTTT,CASSFHSTDTQYF
TRBV11-3,once,.,12,TRBJ2-3,TGTGCCAGCAGCGCCAGGGGTGATACGCAGTATTTT,CASSARGDTQYF
TRBV27,.,.,14,TRBJ2-4,TGTGCCAGCAGTTCGTCCAGGGTATATAACATTCAGTACTTC,CASSSSRVYNIQYF
TRBV11-2,.,.,17,TRBJ2-3,TGTGCCAGCAGCTGCCCCTCTAGCGAGAGATACACAGATACGCAGTATTTT,CASSCPSSERYTDTQYF
TRBV30,.,TRBD1,11,TRBJ2-7,TGTGCCGGATACAGGGGAAACGAGCAGTACTTC,CAGYRGNEQYF
TRBV9,.,TRBD2,15,TRBJ2-1,TGTGCCAGCAGCGTCAGCGGGGAAAGGATATATGAGCAGTTCTTC,CASSVSGERIYEQFF
TRBV11-2,.,.,17,TRBJ2-3,TGTGCCAGCAGCTTTCAACCGCGGTCATCTAGCACAGATACGCAGTATTTT,CASSFQPRSSSTDTQYF
TRBV28,.,.,17,TRBJ2-7,TGTGCCAGCACCACTGGGGCCGGGTCAGGGGTTTCCTACGAGCAGTACTTC,CASTTGAGSGVSYEQYF
TRBV5-6,.,.,17,TRBJ2-4,TGTGCCAGCAGCCAAGACGGGTGGTTTAGCGGTGAAAACATTCAGTACTTC,CASSQDGWFSGENIQYF
TRBV28,.,.,13,TRBJ1-1,TGTGCCGGGTCTGGGCGGCCTAACACTGAAGCTTTCTTT,CAGSGRPNTEAFF
TRBV10-2,.,TRBD2,16,TRBJ2-2,TGCGCCAGCAGTGAGTCCTGGCGGGAGGCCGCCGGGGAGCTGTTTTTT,CASSESWREAAGELFF
TRBV5-5,few,.,13,TRBJ1-1,TGTGCCAGCAGTCCGATATCGAACACTGAAGCTTTCTTT,CASSPISNTEAFF